Below, 8 T cell receptor beta chains from the same sample are listed, as sequenced in a study of cytomegalovirus exposure and HLA in healthy donors (dated by TCRdb to about 2017). The method was the immunoSEQ multiplex PCR assay. For the multiplex PCR, a mixture combining 60 forward primers for TCR Vbeta segments and 13 reverse primers for TCR Jbeta segments was used. Not all clones reach the TCRdb copy of this immuneACCESS table, which keeps in-frame sequences only. Checked studies attribute under half of the gap to unresolved V genes and leave the rest unexplained. For this sample there are 200,000 to 250,000 clones; around 75% appear just once. Roughly 2% of the sample rests with the top ten. Sequenced: PBMCs. The origin of the receptors is a woman under 40 in good health and CMV-seronegative.

The rearrangement uses TRBV15 and TRBJ1-5; TRBD1 matches 9 bases. In germline, CDR1 is LNHNV, CDR2 YYDKDF (reference sequence). Unmatched junction bases numbered 13, after V lost 1 base and J lost 0 bases. CDR3 length equals 20 residues. This chain's CDR3 is CATSRVYGTGSSNSNQPQHF. The CDR3 nucleotides read TGTGCCACCAGCAGAGTTTACGGGACAGGGTCTTCAAATAGCAATCAGCCCCAGCATTTT.

This chain connects TRBV18 to TRBJ2-4, with 7 bases matching TRBD1. The CDR3 consists of 16 residues. V shed 3 bases, J shed 8 bases, and the junction held 13 bases outside the gene matches. Germline V CDR1 and CDR2: KGHSH, LQKENI. The CDR3 here is CASSPPGTESLDIQYF. The CDR3 DNA is TGTGCCAGCTCACCTCCCGGGACAGAAAGTCTGGACATTCAGTACTTC.

The chain recombines TRBV30 with TRBJ1-4, with TRBD1 identical over 11 bases. Germline CDR1 and CDR2: GTSNPN and SVGIG (reference sequence). This CDR3 contains 15 residues. With V trimmed by 3 bases and J by 10 bases, 10 bases remained unmatched. Here the CDR3 reads CAWSGQGAFDGKLFF. CDR3 coding DNA: TGTGCCTGGAGCGGACAGGGGGCCTTTGACGGAAAACTGTTTTTT.

This sequence joins TRBV15 and TRBJ1-1; D is unresolved. The V gene's germline CDR1 is LNHNV and CDR2 YYDKDF (reference sequence). The ends were cut back, 0 bases at V and 1 base at J, with 9 bases in the middle. The CDR3 runs 15 residues. CDR3 protein: CATSRDFEGNTEAFF. Here the CDR3 DNA reads TGTGCCACCAGCAGAGATTTCGAGGGGAACACTGAAGCTTTCTTT. Filled out from reference TRBV15 and TRBJ1-1, the complete variable domain reads DAMVIQNPRYQVTQFGKPVTLSCSQTLNHNVMYWYQQKSSQAPKLLFHYYDKDFNNEADTPDNFQSRRPNTSFCFLDIRSPGLGDTAMYLCATSRDFEGNTEAFFGQGTRLTVV.

This chain uses TRBV2 with TRBJ1-2, with TRBD1 identical over 8 bases. This CDR3 is built from 12 residues. Per germline, CDR1 SNHLY and CDR2 FYNNEI. With 8 bases clipped from V and 3 bases from J, the junction kept 2 bases outside the gene matches. CDR3: CASLDRDYGYTF. The CDR3 region has the DNA TGTGCCAGCCTGGACAGGGACTATGGCTACACCTTC. The full variable domain, in which reference TRBV2 and TRBJ1-2 provide the parts outside the CDR3, is EPEVTQTPSHQVTQMGQEVILRCVPISNHLYFYWYRQILGQKVEFLVSFYNNEISEKSEIFDDQFSVERPDGSNFTLKIRSTKLEDSAMYFCASLDRDYGYTFGSGTRLTVV.

The V gene is TRBV9, the J gene TRBJ2-1, with TRBD2 identical over 10 bases. The V and J ends lost 3 bases and 6 bases, in that order; junction bases with no gene match: 6. CDR1 and CDR2 from the germline V gene are SGDLS and YYNGEE. The CDR3 extends over 15 amino acids. Here the CDR3 DNA reads TGTGCCAGCAGCGCAGGACTAGCGGTGATCAATGAGCAGTTCTTC. Its translation: CASSAGLAVINEQFF. The whole variable domain, remainder taken from reference TRBV9 and TRBJ2-1, is DSGVTQTPKHLITATGQRVTLRCSPRSGDLSVYWYQQSLDQGLQFLIQYYNGEERAKGNILERFSAQQFPDLHSELNLSSLELGDSALYFCASSAGLAVINEQFFGPGTRLTVL.

The rearrangement joins TRBV6-5 to TRBJ2-2, with 8 bases identical to TRBD1. The ends lost 4 bases at V and 3 bases at J; junction bases unmatched: 1. This CDR3 contains 14 residues. The V gene's germline CDR1 is MNHEY and CDR2 SVGAGI. Written as DNA, the CDR3 is TGTGCCAGCAGTTTGACAGGGGACACCGGGGAGCTGTTTTTT. The encoded protein is CASSLTGDTGELFF.

The V call is TRBV2, the J call TRBJ2-1, with 8 bases lining up with TRBD2. V was clipped by 5 bases and J by 0 bases; unmatched bases: 6. The CDR3 extends over 16 amino acids. The V gene's germline CDR1 is SNHLY and CDR2 FYNNEI. The CDR3 here is CASSNLAGSSYNEQFF. The CDR3 nucleotides are TGTGCCAGCAGTAACCTAGCGGGCAGCTCCTACAATGAGCAGTTCTTC.